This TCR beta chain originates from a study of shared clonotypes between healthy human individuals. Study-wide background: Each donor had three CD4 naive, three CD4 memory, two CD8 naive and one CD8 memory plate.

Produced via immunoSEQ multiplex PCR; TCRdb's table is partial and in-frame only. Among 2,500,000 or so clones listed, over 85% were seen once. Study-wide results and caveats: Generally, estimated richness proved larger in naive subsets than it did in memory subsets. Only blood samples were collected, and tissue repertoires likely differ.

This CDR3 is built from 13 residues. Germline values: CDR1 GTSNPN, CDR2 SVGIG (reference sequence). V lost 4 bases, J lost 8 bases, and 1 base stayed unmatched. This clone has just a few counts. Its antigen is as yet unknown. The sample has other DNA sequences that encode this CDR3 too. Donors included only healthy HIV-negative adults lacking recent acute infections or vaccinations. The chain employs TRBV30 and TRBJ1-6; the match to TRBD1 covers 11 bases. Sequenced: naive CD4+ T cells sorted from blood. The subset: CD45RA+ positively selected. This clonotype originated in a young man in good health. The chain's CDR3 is CAWTGQGDSPLHF. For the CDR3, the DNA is TGTGCCTGGACGGGACAGGGGGATTCACCCCTCCACTTT. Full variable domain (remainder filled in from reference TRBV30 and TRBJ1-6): SQTIHQWPATLVQPVGSPLSLECTVEGTSNPNLYWYRQAAGRGLQLLFYSVGIGQISSEVPQNLSASRPQDRQFILSSKKLLLSDSGFYLCAWTGQGDSPLHFGNGTRLTVT.